This TCR beta chain came from a study of blood T cells in healthy people across ages. Sample-barcoded 5' priming and a J-beta primer mix drove a second PCR of roughly 6 to 12 cycles. Using its own MiXCR run on the 5' RACE reads, TCRdb lists one record per CDR3 protein. The data hold some 1 million distinct CDR3 sequences, with less than 50% observed a single time. This clonotype was seen a handful of times. Its antigen is undetermined. The V end lost 0 bases, the J end lost 10 bases, and 10 bases lay between the germline ends. In germline, CDR1 is MNHEY, CDR2 SMNVEV (reference sequence). The CDR3 sequence is 13 residues long. Study-level results: The study regarded diversity estimates from one million T cells as underestimates. Compared with aged donors, long-lived donors showed fewer expanded clones, suggesting selection.

The sequence was obtained from a woman in her sixties or seventies in good health. Sequencing was carried out using blood. The genes are TRBV27 and TRBJ2-1; D possibly corresponds to TRBD2 (5 bases). The DNA of the CDR3 is TGTGCCAGCAGTTTATCGCGGGTCTCCGAGCAGTTCTTC. Translated: CASSLSRVSEQFF.